The next 28 T cell receptor beta chains were all read from a single sample in a study of blood T cell repertoires in COVID-19. Sequencing was performed with immunoSEQ multiplex PCR; in TCRdb, only in-frame clones are kept and a portion is missing. The sample gives about 82,000 clones, around 86% of which show up once; approximately 44% is in the top ten. Specimen: peripheral blood. These receptor sequences come from an elderly man with acute or convalescent COVID-19.

This sequence joins TRBV30 and TRBJ2-2; TRBD2 matches 7 bases. Germline CDR1 reads GTSNPN; CDR2 reads SVGIG (reference sequence). The CDR3 has 11 residues. After removal of 3 bases from V and 8 bases from J, the junction contained 0 bases not matched to a gene. The CDR3 nucleotides read TGTGCCTGGAGGCGGGGGGGGGAGCTGTTTTTT. This encodes CAWRRGGELFF.

The V call is TRBV19, the J call TRBJ2-3, with 7 bases matching TRBD1. V shed 2 bases, J shed 6 bases, and the junction held 8 bases outside the gene matches. CDR3 length: 15 residues. In germline, CDR1 is LNHDA, CDR2 SQIVND (reference sequence). The DNA of the CDR3 is TGTGCCAGTAGTATATCAGGGGGAGTTGTGGATACGCAGTATTTT. It translates to CASSISGGVVDTQYF.

The chain has TRBV29-1 and TRBJ1-1; D unclear. This CDR3 is 13 amino acids long. The germline V gene encodes CDR1 SQVTM and CDR2 ANQGSEA. V was trimmed by 3 bases and J by 1 base, leaving 9 bases between them. The CDR3 protein is CSVEGDWNTEAFF. In DNA form, the CDR3 reads TGCAGCGTTGAGGGAGATTGGAACACTGAAGCTTTCTTT.

The chain has TRBV9 and TRBJ2-1, with 9 positions matching TRBD2. The V gene end was trimmed by 2 bases and the J gene end by 8 bases; junction bases not matched to a gene: 8. CDR1 SGDLS and CDR2 YYNGEE come from the germline V gene. The CDR3 extends over 15 amino acids. The CDR3 DNA reads as TGTGCCAGCAGCGTGGCGGGAGGGCCCGTGGATGAGCAGTTCTTC. Amino acid sequence: CASSVAGGPVDEQFF.

V gene TRBV5-1 combines with J gene TRBJ1-6; D might be TRBD1 (6 bases). Deletions cut 0 bases from V and 10 bases from J, with 11 bases between. The CDR3 loop spans 14 amino acids. Germline V lookup: CDR1 SGHRS, CDR2 YFSETQ. The DNA of the CDR3 is TGCGCCAGCAGCTTGGAGAGGGGGAGATCACCCCTCCACTTT. Translated, it gives CASSLERGRSPLHF.

The chain couples TRBV18 to TRBJ2-3; TRBD2 matches at 8 bases. The CDR3 loop spans 14 amino acids. Unmatched junction bases numbered 6, after V lost 3 bases and J lost 7 bases. Germline V gene data show CDR1 as KGHSH and CDR2 as LQKENI. The CDR3 sequence is CASSPVAGSNTQYF. The DNA of the CDR3 is TGTGCCAGCTCACCGGTAGCGGGAAGTAATACGCAGTATTTT.

This clone was recorded at least ten times. The chain combines TRBV29-1 with TRBJ2-7; D is possibly TRBD1 (6 bases). This CDR3 spans 11 amino acids. V lost 6 bases to trimming and J lost 6 bases, with 12 bases between them. Germline V lookup: CDR1 SQVTM, CDR2 ANQGSEA. CDR3 sequence: CSVRTASEQYF. The CDR3 region has the DNA TGCAGCGTCCGGACAGCTTCCGAGCAGTACTTC.

The CDR3 DNA reads as TGTGCCAGCAGTTTAGCCGGGTCGGTCACTGAAGCTTTCTTT. Translation gives CASSLAGSVTEAFF. V is TRBV28 and J is TRBJ1-1; the D is unclear. From germline, CDR1 is MDHEN and CDR2 SYDVKM. The ends were cut back, 2 bases at V and 4 bases at J, with 11 bases in the middle. The CDR3 has 14 amino acids.

The V gene is TRBV7-2, the J gene TRBJ2-5, with a tentative D call TRBD1 (5 bases). Germline V lookup: CDR1 SGHTA, CDR2 FQGNSA. Trimming pared 5 bases from V and 1 base from J, leaving 5 bases between. The CDR3 has 12 residues. The CDR3 coding sequence is TGTGCCAGCAGCCAGGGCCAAGAGACCCAGTACTTC. This gives the protein CASSQGQETQYF. Drawing the rest from reference TRBV7-2 and TRBJ2-5, the complete variable domain is GAGVSQSPSNKVTEKGKDVELRCDPISGHTALYWYRQSLGQGLEFLIYFQGNSAPDKSGLPSDRFSAERTGGSVSTLTIQRTQQEDSAVYLCASSQGQETQYFGPGTRLLVL.

The chain joins TRBV11-3 to TRBJ2-3, with D unresolved. Germline CDR1 SGHNT, CDR2 YENEEA. The V and J ends lost 2 bases and 8 bases respectively, with 14 bases between them. The CDR3 has 14 residues. CDR3: CASSLHRDRGTQYF. CDR3 bases: TGTGCCAGCAGCTTACATCGCGATCGCGGTACGCAGTATTTT.

The chain couples TRBV3-1 (or the pseudogene TRBV3-2) to TRBJ1-3; D possibly corresponds to TRBD1 (5 bases). The germline CDR1 and CDR2 sequences are LGHDT and YNNKEL (reference sequence). CDR3 length: 14 amino acids. V lost 7 bases and J 6 bases, leaving 16 bases between the germline ends. In DNA, the CDR3 is TGTGCCAGCACCCCCTCCAGACAGTTAAACACCATATATTTT. Protein: CASTPSRQLNTIYF.

This sequence joins TRBV28 and TRBJ2-7; 9 nucleotides agree with TRBD2. V was pared by 1 base and J by 3 bases, with 10 bases of the junction left unmatched. CDR1 is MDHEN and CDR2 is SYDVKM in the germline V gene. CDR3 length equals 17 residues. The CDR3 nucleotides read TGTGCCAGCAGTTTATATGCTAGCGGGAAGGTGATCTACGAGCAGTACTTC. It codes for CASSLYASGKVIYEQYF.

The chain uses TRBV10-3 and TRBJ2-3, with TRBD1 matching 9 bases. The germline V gene has CDR1 ENHRY and CDR2 SYGVKD. This CDR3 has 14 amino acids. V shed 10 bases and J 0 bases; nucleotides not matched to a gene: 5. The CDR3 DNA reads as TGTGCCACGGCACAGGGGGCTAGCACAGATACGCAGTATTTT. Translated: CATAQGASTDTQYF.

This clone was counted once. This sequence joins TRBV11-3 and TRBJ2-1; 13 nucleotides line up with TRBD2. V trimming: 3 bases; J trimming: 6 bases; junction bases outside the gene matches: 2. The CDR3 loop spans 15 amino acids. The germline gives CDR1 SGHNT, CDR2 YENEEA. CDR3 bases: TGTGCCAGCAGCTTCAGGACTAGCGGGGGCAATGAGCAGTTCTTC. It is translated as CASSFRTSGGNEQFF.

J is TRBJ1-4 and V is TRBV19; the D is unclear. The CDR3 sequence is 14 residues long. With 3 bases removed from V and 0 bases from J, the gap between germline ends came to 5 bases. CDR1 and CDR2 from the germline V gene are LNHDA and SQIVND (reference sequence). CDR3 amino acids: CASSIPATNEKLFF. DNA of the CDR3: TGTGCCAGTAGTATTCCGGCAACTAATGAAAAACTGTTTTTT. Full variable domain (rest looked up from reference TRBV19 and TRBJ1-4): DGGITQSPKYLFRKEGQNVTLSCEQNLNHDAMYWYRQDPGQGLRLIYYSQIVNDFQKGDIAEGYSVSREKKESFPLTVTSAQKNPTAFYLCASSIPATNEKLFFGSGTQLSVL.

The chain carries TRBV28 and TRBJ2-1, with D tentatively TRBD2 (6 bases). Germline CDR1 reads MDHEN; CDR2 reads SYDVKM. The CDR3 has 14 amino acids. The V gene lost 3 bases and the J gene lost 7 bases, with 13 bases spanning the gap. The CDR3: CASSFWGGTNEQFF. The CDR3 DNA reads TGTGCCAGCAGTTTTTGGGGCGGGACTAATGAGCAGTTCTTC.

J is TRBJ2-2 and V is TRBV5-1, with 7 nucleotides matching TRBD1. The V gene end was trimmed by 3 bases and the J gene end by 7 bases; junction bases not matched to a gene: 6. The length of the CDR3 is 14 residues. CDR1 SGHRS and CDR2 YFSETQ come from the germline V gene. CDR3 DNA: TGCGCCAGCAGCTATACAGGGGTTGGCGGGGAGCTGTTTTTT. Translating it yields CASSYTGVGGELFF. Supplemented by reference TRBV5-1 and TRBJ2-2, the full variable domain reads KAGVTQTPRYLIKTRGQQVTLSCSPISGHRSVSWYQQTPGQGLQFLFEYFSETQRNKGNFPGRFSGRQFSNSRSEMNVSTLELGDSALYLCASSYTGVGGELFFGEGSRLTVL.

CDR3 nucleotide sequence: TGTGCCAGCAATACGGACTATGGCTACACCTTC. It specifies CASNTDYGYTF. V and J are TRBV28 and TRBJ1-2, with unresolved D. CDR1 and CDR2 (germline): MDHEN, SYDVKM. This CDR3 is built from 11 residues. V dropped 7 bases and J dropped 3 bases, with 6 bases sitting between them.

The table lists this clone with a count of one. This chain uses TRBV25-1 with TRBJ2-6; weak D call: TRBD1 (6 bases). V lost 5 bases and J 2 bases, leaving 19 bases between the germline ends. The CDR3 spans 18 residues. Germline loops: CDR1 MGHDK, CDR2 SYGVNS. CDR3 residues: CASSPRQAALAGANVLTF. DNA of the CDR3: TGTGCCAGCAGTCCCCGACAGGCGGCATTGGCTGGGGCCAACGTCCTGACTTTC.

The chain carries TRBV28 and TRBJ2-3; D uncertain. The V gene lost 4 bases and the J gene lost 2 bases, with 10 bases spanning the gap. The CDR3 covers 14 residues. CDR1 and CDR2 (germline): MDHEN, SYDVKM. As DNA, the CDR3 is TGTGCCAGCAGTTCTGGGCCTTCCACAGATACGCAGTATTTT. Protein sequence: CASSSGPSTDTQYF.

This clone showed up just a few times. The V gene is TRBV10-1, the J gene TRBJ1-1, with D unclear. V was pared by 3 bases and J by 0 bases, with 5 bases between. The germline gives CDR1 WNHNN, CDR2 SYGVQD (reference sequence). This CDR3 contains 13 residues. Here the CDR3 reads CASSEALNTEAFF. In nucleotides, the CDR3 is TGCGCCAGCAGTGAAGCATTGAACACTGAAGCTTTCTTT.

The rearrangement uses TRBV18 and TRBJ2-1; D is undetermined. The germline V gene has CDR1 KGHSH and CDR2 LQKENI. Between the trimmed V and J ends, which lost 1 base and 2 bases, there was a span of 12 bases. This CDR3 has 16 amino acids. CDR3 amino acids: CASSPLSRSTYNEQFF. The CDR3 DNA reads as TGTGCCAGCTCACCACTTTCCCGGTCGACCTACAATGAGCAGTTCTTC.

The chain combines TRBV29-1 with TRBJ1-5, with TRBD1 matching over 11 bases. The CDR3 has 14 residues. Losses at the gene ends were 7 bases for V and 6 bases for J; bases not matched to a gene: 8. The germline V gene has CDR1 SQVTM and CDR2 ANQGSEA. The CDR3 region is CSARSGTGGQPQHF. CDR3 bases: TGCAGCGCCAGATCCGGGACAGGGGGTCAGCCCCAGCATTTT. The whole variable domain, remainder taken from reference TRBV29-1 and TRBJ1-5, is SAVISQKPSRDICQRGTSLTIQCQVDSQVTMMFWYRQQPGQSLTLIATANQGSEATYESGFVIDKFPISRPNLTFSTLTVSNMSPEDSSIYLCSARSGTGGQPQHFGDGTRLSIL.

The chain uses TRBV28 and TRBJ2-7, with 8 bases fitting TRBD1. The germline CDR1 and CDR2 sequences are MDHEN and SYDVKM. V lost 8 bases, J lost 3 bases, and 9 bases stayed unmatched. The CDR3 is 14 residues long. CDR3 sequence reads: CASQFTGGIYEQYF. The CDR3 DNA is TGTGCCAGCCAATTCACAGGGGGTATCTACGAGCAGTACTTC.

The chain carries TRBV19 and TRBJ2-2; no firm D call. This CDR3 spans 14 amino acids. V lost 7 bases and J lost 2, with 11 bases in between. In germline, CDR1 is LNHDA, CDR2 SQIVND (reference sequence). The CDR3 spells CASTRIHNTGELFF. In DNA form, the CDR3 reads TGTGCCAGTACGCGTATCCATAACACCGGGGAGCTGTTTTTT.

The chain combines TRBV5-1 with TRBJ1-2; no clear D. CDR3 length: 13 residues. Trimming took off 0 bases at V and 4 bases at J, with 7 bases between the two ends. Germline CDR1 and CDR2: SGHRS and YFSETQ. CDR3: CASSLDSSYGYTF. The CDR3 bases are TGCGCCAGCAGCTTGGACAGCTCCTATGGCTACACCTTC. The variable domain in full, with the rest retrieved from reference TRBV5-1 and TRBJ1-2, is KAGVTQTPRYLIKTRGQQVTLSCSPISGHRSVSWYQQTPGQGLQFLFEYFSETQRNKGNFPGRFSGRQFSNSRSEMNVSTLELGDSALYLCASSLDSSYGYTFGSGTRLTVV.

The J gene is TRBJ2-2, the V gene TRBV11-2; 8 bases fit TRBD2. The length of the CDR3 is 16 residues. Germline V lookup: CDR1 SGHAT, CDR2 FQNNGV. With 3 bases clipped from V and 4 bases from J, the junction kept 7 bases outside the gene matches. The CDR3 here is CASSFSFGTSTGELFF. In DNA form, the CDR3 reads TGTGCCAGCAGCTTTTCCTTTGGGACTAGCACCGGGGAGCTGTTTTTT.

The chain combines TRBV29-1 with TRBJ2-3; 8 positions agree with TRBD1. The J segment lost 12 bases and the V segment lost 4 bases, leaving 3 bases of the junction unmatched. The CDR3 extends over 10 amino acids. Germline V gene data show CDR1 as SQVTM and CDR2 as ANQGSEA. CDR3 loop: CSVAGGAQYF. CDR3 nucleotides: TGCAGCGTTGCAGGGGGCGCACAGTATTTT.